This TCR beta chain was recovered during a study of OX40 agonist ivuxolimab in advanced cancers. Overall study: Ivuxolimab, which is an agonistic anti-OX40 (CD134) antibody, was administered to the patients.

The V segment lost 0 bases and the J segment 3 bases; nucleotides outside the gene matches: 9. This CDR3 comprises 17 residues. CDR1 and CDR2 from the germline V gene are SGHTS and YDEGEE. Generated by immunoSEQ multiplex PCR, the TCRdb table keeps only in-frame clones and is missing some. Altogether about 41,000 clones are present, 80% to 90% being singletons, with the ten largest covering around 0.5%. This sample comprised CD4+ or CD8+ T cells sorted from blood, obtained in a trial of the OX40 agonist ivuxolimab. The V call is TRBV5-8, the J call TRBJ1-5, with 7 bases fitting TRBD1. This clonotype originated in an adult with an advanced solid tumor such as melanoma, head and neck, liver or kidney cancer. The DNA of the CDR3 is TGTGCCAGCAGCTTGGAGACCGCGACAGGGTACAATCAGCCCCAGCATTTT. Translated, it gives CASSLETATGYNQPQHF.